Each of the 10 T cell receptor beta chains below was sequenced from the same sample in a study of OX40 agonist ivuxolimab in advanced cancers. Libraries were prepared by immunoSEQ multiplex PCR; TCRdb keeps only in-frame clonotypes and omits some of them. The repertoire holds 100,000 to 120,000 clones, with more than 85% as singletons. This material consisted of CD4+ or CD8+ T cells sorted from blood, taken in a trial of the OX40 agonist ivuxolimab. The source is an adult with an advanced solid tumor such as melanoma, head and neck, liver or kidney cancer.

This chain joins TRBV10-3 and TRBJ2-5, with D hard to call. V gave up 3 bases and J gave up 3 bases, with 2 bases separating them. The V gene's germline CDR1 is ENHRY and CDR2 SYGVKD. The CDR3 runs to 11 residues. The CDR3 is CAISDKETQYF. CDR3 nucleotide sequence: TGTGCCATCAGTGATAAAGAGACCCAGTACTTC.

A remark on this clone: One end of the junction is discordant with germline, which a read error may explain. The chain carries TRBV7-7 and TRBJ2-1; 9 nucleotides align to TRBD2. Germline assignment: CDR1 SSHAT and CDR2 FNYEAQ (reference sequence). The CDR3 runs 15 residues. Written as DNA, the CDR3 is TGTGCTAGCAGTTCCCGACTAGCGGATTCGAATGAGCAGTTCTTC. As protein: CASSSRLADSNEQFF.

CDR3 region: CASRLGQGVWAYEQYF. The CDR3 bases are TGTGCAAGTCGCCTCGGACAGGGGGTTTGGGCCTACGAGCAGTACTTC. V usage is TRBV12-2 and J usage is TRBJ2-7; TRBD1, the D gene given by the table, was not confirmed from the DNA. TRBV12-2 is termed a pseudogene. This CDR3 contains 16 residues.

This rearrangement joins TRBV10-3 to TRBJ2-1; 7 nucleotides match TRBD2. Trimming removed 0 bases from V and 0 bases from J; junction bases left unmatched: 5. The V gene's germline CDR1 is ENHRY and CDR2 SYGVKD. The CDR3 is 17 amino acids. The CDR3: CAISESGGGLSYNEQFF. CDR3 coding DNA: TGTGCCATCAGTGAGTCGGGCGGGGGTCTCTCCTACAATGAGCAGTTCTTC.

The V and J genes are TRBV6-8 and TRBJ2-7; D might be TRBD2 (6 bases). CDR1 and CDR2 from the germline V gene are MNHGY and SAAAGT. The CDR3 has 16 amino acids. The V end was cut by 6 bases, the J end by 6 bases, with 24 bases between. The CDR3 DNA is TGTGCCAGCAGATATCCTCCGGGAGAGCTGGCGTCCGAGCAGTACTTC. Protein: CASRYPPGELASEQYF.

The count of this clone is one. This chain joins TRBV5-1 and TRBJ2-6; 8 bases are shared with TRBD2. V lost 4 bases and J lost 0; bases outside the gene matches: 3. The CDR3 has 16 amino acids. From germline, CDR1 is SGHRS and CDR2 YFSETQ. The chain's CDR3 is CASSTGGASGANVLTF. The DNA of the CDR3 is TGCGCCAGCAGCACCGGGGGGGCCTCTGGGGCCAACGTCCTGACTTTC.

The chain employs TRBV5-1 and TRBJ2-7; 9 positions match TRBD1. After removal of 4 bases from V and 0 bases from J, the junction contained 8 bases not matched to a gene. From germline, CDR1 is SGHRS and CDR2 YFSETQ. CDR3 length: 16 residues. The CDR3 spells CASSVSGQGSSYEQYF. The CDR3 DNA reads TGCGCCAGCAGCGTGTCGGGACAGGGAAGCTCCTACGAGCAGTACTTC.

This clone was observed a single time. The V call is TRBV11-3, the J call TRBJ2-1, with TRBD1 matching 10 bases. There are 15 residues in the CDR3. Germline lookup yields CDR1 SGHNT and CDR2 YENEEA. The V and J ends lost 6 bases and 2 bases, in that order; junction bases with no gene match: 4. This CDR3 reads CASRRGQGTYNEQFF. CDR3 nucleotides: TGTGCCAGCAGGAGGGGACAGGGGACCTACAATGAGCAGTTCTTC.

V gene TRBV9 combines with J gene TRBJ2-2; D is ambiguous. V was shortened by 0 bases and J by 7 bases, with 13 bases between the two germline ends. The CDR3 totals 15 residues. Per the germline V gene, CDR1 is SGDLS and CDR2 is YYNGEE. The CDR3 reads CASSVALGSIGELFF. The CDR3 region has the DNA TGTGCCAGCAGCGTAGCTCTCGGGTCCATCGGGGAGCTGTTTTTT.

The chain is built from TRBV2 and TRBJ2-7; perhaps TRBD1 as D (6 bases). The CDR3 has 15 amino acids. V was pared by 3 bases and J by 6 bases, with 18 bases between. Germline V CDR1 and CDR2: SNHLY, FYNNEI. The CDR3 nucleotides read TGTGCCAGCAGTGAGGGGGCCGTCCTGGGGGTCGAGCAGTACTTC. Translation gives CASSEGAVLGVEQYF.